This TCR beta chain appears in the sequencing data of a study of CD8 T cells in ankylosing spondylitis. Points from the study as a whole: What appeared characteristic of ankylosing spondylitis blood was a TCR beta motif of several highly homologous variants. Some motif variants were previously reported in reactive arthritis synovial fluid and blood.

In regard to this clonotype: As yet, its antigen is unknown. One junction end does not reproduce the germline sequence, and a read error may be involved.

This CDR3 has 15 amino acids. The germline V gene encodes CDR1 SGHAT and CDR2 FQNNGV. One entry per CDR3 protein, called by TCRdb with MiXCR from the 5' RACE reads. The sample carries a few hundred thousand distinct CDR3 sequences, around 22% recorded once. The receptor's source is a male donor with ankylosing spondylitis. The chain joins TRBV11-2 to TRBJ2-1; D is undetermined. Sequencing was carried out using blood, either unsorted or a sorted T cell fraction (not recorded which). CDR3 sequence (DNA): TGTACCAGCAACGCGCTAGGGAACCTCTACAATGAGCAGTTCTTC. Protein sequence: CTSNALGNLYNEQFF. Full variable domain (rest looked up from reference TRBV11-2 and TRBJ2-1): EAGVAQSPRYKIIEKRQSVAFWCNPISGHATLYWYQQILGQGPKLLIQFQNNGVVDDSQLPKDRFSAERLKGVDSTLKIQPAKLEDSAVYLCTSNALGNLYNEQFFGPGTRLTVL.